The source of this T cell receptor (beta chain) is a study of blood T cell repertoires in COVID-19. TCRdb's table, derived via immunoSEQ multiplex PCR, lists solely in-frame clones and lacks some. The sample contains under 130,000 clones, 69% of which appear only once. This clone was picked up one time. V shed 5 bases and J shed 0 bases, with 11 bases lying between them. This CDR3 region has 14 residues. Germline CDR1 and CDR2: SGHAT and FQNNGV. The sequence came from an elderly man with acute or convalescent COVID-19. V is TRBV11-2 and J is TRBJ2-7, with D possibly TRBD1 on 7 matching bases. The sequenced sample consisted of peripheral blood. The CDR3 nucleotides read TGTGCCAGCAGCCGCGGGACAGTCTCCTACGAGCAGTACTTC. Its translation: CASSRGTVSYEQYF.